The next 14 T cell receptor beta chains were all read from a single sample in a study of T-cell reconstitution after alpha-beta-depleted transplantation in children. A TCRbeta library incorporating unique molecular identifiers was prepared. MiXCR, run by TCRdb on the PCR reads, gives a single entry per CDR3 protein. The table shows around 410,000 distinct CDR3 sequences, with about a tenth occurring only once. Here the sequenced sample was PBMCs from the stem cell graft donor, taken from the stem cell graft. Source of these receptors: a human donor who donated a stem cell graft to a child with acute myeloid leukemia.

The chain has TRBV4-3 and TRBJ1-4; no reliable D call. Trimming removed 0 bases at V and 8 bases at J, with 16 bases between. CDR3 length equals 16 residues. The V gene's germline CDR1 is LGHNA and CDR2 YSLEER. The CDR3: CASSQEYGQHIEKLFF. Here the CDR3 DNA reads TGCGCCAGCAGCCAAGAGTACGGGCAGCACATAGAAAAACTGTTTTTT.

This chain connects TRBV25-1 to TRBJ1-4; no reliable D call. Germline V lookup: CDR1 MGHDK, CDR2 SYGVNS. V was cut by 6 bases and J by 7 bases, with 18 bases left in between. The length of the CDR3 is 15 residues. Here the CDR3 DNA reads TGTGCCAGCAGCGGCTCAAGAGGTACCGGTGAAAAACTGTTTTTT. This codes for CASSGSRGTGEKLFF. Complete variable domain (other parts from reference TRBV25-1 and TRBJ1-4): EADIYQTPRYLVIGTGKKITLECSQTMGHDKMYWYQQDPGMELHLIHYSYGVNSTEKGDLSSESTVSRIRTEHFPLTLESARPSHTSQYLCASSGSRGTGEKLFFGSGTQLSVL.

A few counts support this clonotype. The V and J genes are TRBV27 and TRBJ2-1; weak D call: TRBD2 (5 bases). There are 16 residues in the CDR3. The ends were cut back, 3 bases at V and 0 bases at J, with 12 bases in the middle. Germline V gene sequence: CDR1 MNHEY, CDR2 SMNVEV (reference sequence). CDR3 DNA sequence: TGTGCCAGCAGTTTCTCCAAGCGGAGCTCCTACAATGAGCAGTTCTTC. It codes for CASSFSKRSSYNEQFF.

The V and J genes are TRBV6-1 and TRBJ2-1, with 8 bases matching TRBD2. The length of the CDR3 is 15 residues. The V and J ends lost 6 bases and 6 bases, in that order; junction bases with no gene match: 10. The germline CDR1 and CDR2 sequences are MNHNS and SASEGT. The CDR3 DNA reads TGTGCCAGCAGCGGCAGCGGGAGCGCCACCAATGAGCAGTTCTTC. Protein: CASSGSGSATNEQFF.

This clonotype was counted a few times. The chain carries TRBV5-1 and TRBJ1-6; D gene uncertain. Germline-derived CDR1 and CDR2 are SGHRS and YFSETQ. Trimming took 0 bases from V and 2 from J, leaving 9 bases between them. This CDR3 contains 16 residues. This chain's CDR3 is CASSLVGETYNSPLHF. CDR3 coding DNA: TGCGCCAGCAGCTTGGTTGGGGAGACCTATAATTCACCCCTCCACTTT.

The chain uses TRBV12-3 or TRBV12-4 and TRBJ2-3; a weak D match, TRBD1 (6 bases). The V end was cut by 6 bases, the J end by 3 bases, with 19 bases between. This CDR3 contains 16 residues. CDR3 protein: CASSPVRYRATDTQYF. In DNA form, the CDR3 reads TGTGCCAGCAGCCCTGTACGATACAGGGCAACAGATACGCAGTATTTT.

This clonotype occurred a few times. The rearrangement links TRBV20-1 to TRBJ2-5; 7 nucleotides align to TRBD1. After removal of 5 bases from V and 5 bases from J, the junction contained 8 bases not matched to a gene. Germline assignment: CDR1 DFQATT and CDR2 SNEGSKA (reference sequence). CDR3 length: 13 residues. CDR3 protein: CSAEGASRETQYF. The CDR3 region has the DNA TGCAGTGCTGAGGGGGCCTCGCGCGAGACCCAGTACTTC.

The chain uses TRBV6-1 and TRBJ2-5; 8 nucleotides agree with TRBD1. The germline gives CDR1 MNHNS, CDR2 SASEGT. Germline trimming cut 5 bases from V and 5 bases from J; bases unmatched to any gene: 10. This CDR3 contains 15 residues. Written as DNA, the CDR3 is TGTGCCAGCAGTAAAAGGACAGGGCCAGAGGAGACCCAGTACTTC. Translated, it gives CASSKRTGPEETQYF.

This sequence joins TRBV5-4 and TRBJ1-1; the D is unclear. The V gene's germline CDR1 is SGHNT and CDR2 YYREEE (reference sequence). Between the trimmed V and J ends, which lost 3 bases and 3 bases, there was a span of 6 bases. This CDR3 has 12 residues. Here the CDR3 DNA reads TGTGCCAGCAGCTCTCCGCACACTGAAGCTTTCTTT. This gives the protein CASSSPHTEAFF.

This chain connects TRBV20-1 to TRBJ2-3; 7 nucleotides align to TRBD2. There are 14 residues in the CDR3. V trimming: 5 bases; J trimming: 4 bases; junction bases outside the gene matches: 9. Germline CDR1 DFQATT, CDR2 SNEGSKA (reference sequence). The CDR3 region is CSAWTGGGADTQYF. The DNA for the CDR3 is TGCAGTGCTTGGACGGGGGGAGGTGCAGATACGCAGTATTTT.

This clonotype was seen only a few times. The rearrangement joins TRBV7-8 to TRBJ2-3, with D hard to call. Germline CDR1 reads SGHVS; CDR2 reads FQNEAQ. V was cut by 3 bases and J by 4 bases, with 8 bases left in between. The CDR3 length is 13 residues. CDR3 amino acids: CASSLFTSDTQYF. CDR3 coding DNA: TGTGCCAGCAGCTTGTTTACCTCAGATACGCAGTATTTT.

There are a few counts of this clonotype. Its ends do not fully match the called genes, so a read error is possible. V is TRBV20-1 and J is TRBJ2-1; 10 bases match TRBD2. The CDR3 is 14 amino acids. Germline loops: CDR1 DFQATT, CDR2 SNEGSKA (reference sequence). The DNA for the CDR3 is TGCAGTGCAAGAGCGGGGGGGCCGGGCCATGAGCAGTTCTTC. Translated, it gives CSARAGGPGHEQFF.

This clonotype has more than one count but fewer than ten. The chain has TRBV6-1 and TRBJ1-6, with TRBD1 matching 8 bases. The trim removed 2 bases at V and 7 bases at J, leaving 4 bases unmatched. CDR1 and CDR2 (germline): MNHNS, SASEGT. This CDR3 region has 15 residues. The CDR3 protein is CASSEWGQANSPLHF. CDR3 bases: TGTGCCAGCAGTGAATGGGGACAGGCAAATTCACCCCTCCACTTT.

A few counts support this clonotype. V and J are TRBV29-1 and TRBJ1-4; 8 nucleotides align to TRBD1. The CDR3 consists of 14 residues. V lost 3 bases and J lost 8; bases outside the gene matches: 8. Looked up from germline, CDR1 is SQVTM and CDR2 is ANQGSEA. CDR3 loop: CSVEWTGRREKLFF. The CDR3, as DNA: TGCAGCGTTGAGTGGACAGGGAGGAGGGAAAAACTGTTTTTT.